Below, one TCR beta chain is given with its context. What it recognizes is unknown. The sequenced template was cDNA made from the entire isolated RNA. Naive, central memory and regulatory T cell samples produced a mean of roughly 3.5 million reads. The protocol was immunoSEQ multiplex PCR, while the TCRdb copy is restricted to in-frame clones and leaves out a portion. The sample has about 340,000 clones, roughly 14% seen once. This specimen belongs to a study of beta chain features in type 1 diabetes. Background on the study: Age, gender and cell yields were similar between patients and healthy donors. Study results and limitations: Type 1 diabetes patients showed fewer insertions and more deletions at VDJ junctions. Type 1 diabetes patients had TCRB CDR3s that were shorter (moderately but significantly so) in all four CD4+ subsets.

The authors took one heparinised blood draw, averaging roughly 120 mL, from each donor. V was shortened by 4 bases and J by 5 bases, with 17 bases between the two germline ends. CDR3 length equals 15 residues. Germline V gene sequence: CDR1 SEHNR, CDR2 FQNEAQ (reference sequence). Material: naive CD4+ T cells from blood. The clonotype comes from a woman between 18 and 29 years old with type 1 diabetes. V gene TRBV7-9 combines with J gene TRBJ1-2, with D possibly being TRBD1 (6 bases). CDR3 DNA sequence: TGTGCCAGCAGCTCTGGACAGCCTCGGAGTTATGGCTACACCTTC. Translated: CASSSGQPRSYGYTF.